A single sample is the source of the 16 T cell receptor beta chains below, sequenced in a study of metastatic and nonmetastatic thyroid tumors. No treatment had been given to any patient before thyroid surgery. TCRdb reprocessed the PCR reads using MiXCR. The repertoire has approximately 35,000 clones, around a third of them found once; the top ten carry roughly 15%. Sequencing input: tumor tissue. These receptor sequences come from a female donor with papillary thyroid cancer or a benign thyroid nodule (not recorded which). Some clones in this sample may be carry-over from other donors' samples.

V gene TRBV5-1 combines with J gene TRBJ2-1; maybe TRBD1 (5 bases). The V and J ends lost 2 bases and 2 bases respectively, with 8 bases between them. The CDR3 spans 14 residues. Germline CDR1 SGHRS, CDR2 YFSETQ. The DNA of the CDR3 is TGCGCCAGCAGCTTACAGGACACCTACAATGAGCAGTTCTTC. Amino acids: CASSLQDTYNEQFF.

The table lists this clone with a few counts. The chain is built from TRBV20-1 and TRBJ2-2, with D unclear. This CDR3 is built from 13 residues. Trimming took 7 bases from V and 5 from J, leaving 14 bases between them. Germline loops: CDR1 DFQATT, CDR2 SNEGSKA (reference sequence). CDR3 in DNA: TGCAGTGTTGCGGATTCGTGGACCGGGGAGCTGTTTTTT. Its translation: CSVADSWTGELFF.

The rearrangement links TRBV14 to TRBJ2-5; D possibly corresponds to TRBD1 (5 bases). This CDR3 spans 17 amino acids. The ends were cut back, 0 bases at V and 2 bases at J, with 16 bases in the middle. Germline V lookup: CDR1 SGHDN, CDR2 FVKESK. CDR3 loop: CASSQDWSRGLQETQYF. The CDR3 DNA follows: TGTGCCAGCAGCCAAGATTGGTCAAGGGGTCTTCAAGAGACCCAGTACTTC. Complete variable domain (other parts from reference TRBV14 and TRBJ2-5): EAGVTQFPSHSVIEKGQTVTLRCDPISGHDNLYWYRRVMGKEIKFLLHFVKESKQDESGMPNNRFLAERTGGTYSTLKVQPAELEDSGVYFCASSQDWSRGLQETQYFGPGTRLLVL.

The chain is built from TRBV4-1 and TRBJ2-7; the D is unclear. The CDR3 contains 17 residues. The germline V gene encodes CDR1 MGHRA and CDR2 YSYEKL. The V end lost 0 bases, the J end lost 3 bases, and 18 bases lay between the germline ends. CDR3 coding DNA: TGCGCCAGCAGCCAAGATTTTGCGCCTGAAGGGATCTACGAGCAGTACTTC. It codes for CASSQDFAPEGIYEQYF.

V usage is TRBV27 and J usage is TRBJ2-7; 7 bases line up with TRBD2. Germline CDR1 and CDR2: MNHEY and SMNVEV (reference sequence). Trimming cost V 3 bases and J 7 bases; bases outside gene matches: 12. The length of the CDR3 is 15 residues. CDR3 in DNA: TGTGCCAGCAGTTTGTTTCGCGGGATGGGGGGGGAGCAGTACTTC. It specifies CASSLFRGMGGEQYF.

CDR3 in DNA: TGCAGTGCTAGAGATGGTGGGGGTAGCTCCTACAATGAGCAGTTCTTC. Protein: CSARDGGGSSYNEQFF. The chain carries TRBV20-1 and TRBJ2-1, with D perhaps being TRBD1 or TRBD2 (5 bases each). CDR3 length: 16 residues. From germline, CDR1 is DFQATT and CDR2 SNEGSKA (reference sequence). V was pared by 0 bases and J by 0 bases, with 12 bases between.

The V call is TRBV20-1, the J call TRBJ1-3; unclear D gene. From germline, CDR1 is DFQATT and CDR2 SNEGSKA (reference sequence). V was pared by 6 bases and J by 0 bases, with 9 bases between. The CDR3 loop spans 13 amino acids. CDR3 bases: TGCAGTGCGCCGGAGAGCTCTGGAAACACCATATATTTT. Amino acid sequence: CSAPESSGNTIYF.

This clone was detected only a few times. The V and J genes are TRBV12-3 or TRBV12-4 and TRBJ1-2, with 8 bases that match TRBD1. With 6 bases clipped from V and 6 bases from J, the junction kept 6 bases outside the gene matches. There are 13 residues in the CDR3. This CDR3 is CASSPGRGHGYTF. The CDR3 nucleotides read TGTGCCAGCAGCCCGGGCAGGGGGCATGGCTACACCTTC.

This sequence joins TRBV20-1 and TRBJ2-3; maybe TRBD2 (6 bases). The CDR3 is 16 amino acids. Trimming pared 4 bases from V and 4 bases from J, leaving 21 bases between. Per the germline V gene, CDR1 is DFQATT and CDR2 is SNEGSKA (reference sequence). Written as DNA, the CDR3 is TGCAGTGCTACTTTGGCGGGACTCCAATTTCCAGATACGCAGTATTTT. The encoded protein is CSATLAGLQFPDTQYF.

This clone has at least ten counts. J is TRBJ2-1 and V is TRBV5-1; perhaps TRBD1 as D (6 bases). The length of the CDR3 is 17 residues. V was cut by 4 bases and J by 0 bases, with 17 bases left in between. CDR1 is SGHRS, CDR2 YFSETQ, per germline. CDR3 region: CASSTFRDISSYNEQFF. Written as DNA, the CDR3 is TGCGCCAGCAGCACCTTCCGGGACATTAGCTCCTACAATGAGCAGTTCTTC.

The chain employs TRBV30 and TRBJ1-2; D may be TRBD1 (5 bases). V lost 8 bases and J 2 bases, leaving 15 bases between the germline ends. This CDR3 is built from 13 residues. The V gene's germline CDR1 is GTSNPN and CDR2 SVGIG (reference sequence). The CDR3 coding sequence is TGTGCCCGGGGGACTCCCCAGAACTATGGCTACACCTTC. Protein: CARGTPQNYGYTF.

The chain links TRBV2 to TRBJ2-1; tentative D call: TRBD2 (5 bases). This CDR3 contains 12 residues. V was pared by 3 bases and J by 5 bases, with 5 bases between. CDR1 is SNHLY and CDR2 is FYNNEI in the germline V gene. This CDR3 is CASSEGDNEQFF. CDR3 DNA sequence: TGTGCCAGCAGTGAGGGAGACAATGAGCAGTTCTTC.

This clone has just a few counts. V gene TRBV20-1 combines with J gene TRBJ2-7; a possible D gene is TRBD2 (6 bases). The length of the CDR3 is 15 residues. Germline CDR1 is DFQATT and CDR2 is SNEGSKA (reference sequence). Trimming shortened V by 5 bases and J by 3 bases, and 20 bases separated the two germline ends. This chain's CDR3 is CSAPRAGRDNYEQYF. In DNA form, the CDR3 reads TGCAGTGCTCCACGCGCGGGGCGAGACAACTACGAGCAGTACTTC.

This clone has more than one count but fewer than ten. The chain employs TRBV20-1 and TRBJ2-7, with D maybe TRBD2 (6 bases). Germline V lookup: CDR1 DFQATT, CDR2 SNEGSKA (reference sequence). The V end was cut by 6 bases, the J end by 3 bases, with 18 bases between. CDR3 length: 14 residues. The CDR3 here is CSADGPGSIYEQYF. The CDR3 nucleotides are TGCAGTGCAGACGGACCCGGGAGCATCTACGAGCAGTACTTC.

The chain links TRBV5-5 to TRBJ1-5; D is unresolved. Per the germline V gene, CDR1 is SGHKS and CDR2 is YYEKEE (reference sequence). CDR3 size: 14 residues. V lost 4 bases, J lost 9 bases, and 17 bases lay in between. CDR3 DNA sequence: TGTGCCAGCAGCCGTGAACAGAGGGATCGGCCCCAGCATTTT. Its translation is CASSREQRDRPQHF.

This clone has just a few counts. The CDR3: CASSSRGLPLHF. The CDR3 bases are TGTGCCAGCAGCTCAAGGGGACTCCCCCTCCACTTT. The chain recombines TRBV6-1 with TRBJ1-6, with D tentatively TRBD1 (5 bases). This CDR3 region has 12 residues. Germline V gives CDR1 MNHNS, CDR2 SASEGT. Trimming pared 6 bases from V and 13 bases from J, leaving 13 bases between.